This TCR beta chain comes out of a study of CD8+ T cells in alopecia areata. About the research overall: Those patients who were treated received oral tofacitinib, which was given at 5 to 10 mg twice daily for moderate-to-severe alopecia areata. Study-wide results and caveats: Persistence of many expanded lesional clones was seen in scalp and blood during tofacitinib. Alopecia totalis/universalis scalp especially showed more expanded CD8+ clones than normal scalp.

For this clone: Its antigen is undetermined.

RNA, once extracted, was reverse transcribed into cDNA for use as the sequencing template. Some clones are missing from TCRdb's copy, which holds only in-frame ones; the method was immunoSEQ multiplex PCR. The sample yields about 200,000 clones, under 40% seen once. Sample treatment: oral pan-JAK inhibitor, 5-10 mg twice daily. The CDR3 spans 13 residues. CDR1 and CDR2 from the germline V gene are SGHDN and FVKESK. This receptor was taken from a human donor with alopecia areata. The chain couples TRBV14 to TRBJ2-5; perhaps D is TRBD1 or TRBD2 (6 bases each). The end of the DNA aligns better with TRBJ2-7, so the J call may be wrong. Sequenced material: CD4+ T cells sorted from blood, taken at week 34, from a patient treated with tofacitinib. The CDR3 reads CASSHFGGGEQYF. DNA of the CDR3: TGTGCCAGCAGCCATTTCGGAGGGGGCGAGCAGTACTTC.